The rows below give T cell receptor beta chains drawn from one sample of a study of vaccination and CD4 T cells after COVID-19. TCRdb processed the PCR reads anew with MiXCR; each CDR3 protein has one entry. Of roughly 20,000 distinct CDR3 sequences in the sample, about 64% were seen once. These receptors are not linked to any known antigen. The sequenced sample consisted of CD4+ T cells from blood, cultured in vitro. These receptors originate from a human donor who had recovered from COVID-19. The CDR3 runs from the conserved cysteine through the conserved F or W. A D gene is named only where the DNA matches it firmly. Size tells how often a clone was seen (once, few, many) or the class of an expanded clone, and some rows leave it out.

DNA: TGTGCCAGCAGTCCCTTATTACCGGGGGGTACGCAGTATTTT
CDR3: CASSPLLPGGTQYF
D: TRBD2
V: TRBV28
J: TRBJ2-3
size: NA

DNA: TGTGCCAGCAGCTTATCAGAGACCTATAATTCACCCCTCCACTTT
CDR3: CASSLSETYNSPLHF
D: NA
V: TRBV7-9
J: TRBJ1-6
size: NA

DNA: TGTGCCACCAGCAGAGAAGGGCAGGGCCAAGAGACCCAGTACTTC
CDR3: CATSREGQGQETQYF
D: NA
V: TRBV15
J: TRBJ2-5
size: NA

DNA: TGCAGTGCTAGAGTTGTGGATCAGCCCCAGCATTTT
CDR3: CSARVVDQPQHF
D: NA
V: TRBV20-1
J: TRBJ1-5
size: NA

DNA: TGTGCCAGCAGCTCAATAGCGGGATTCTACGAGCAGTACTTC
CDR3: CASSSIAGFYEQYF
D: TRBD2
V: TRBV7-2
J: TRBJ2-7
size: NA

DNA: TGTGCCAGCAGCTTGCTCGGCGGGTCGGCACCCGGGGAGCTGTTTTTT
CDR3: CASSLLGGSAPGELFF
D: NA
V: TRBV7-2
J: TRBJ2-2
size: NA

DNA: TGTGCCAGCAGTCCCACCGGGACAGGGAGCTCCTACGAGCAGTACTTC
CDR3: CASSPTGTGSSYEQYF
D: TRBD1
V: TRBV6-2/TRBV6-3
J: TRBJ2-7
size: NA

DNA: TGTGCCAGCTCACCATTAGGCAGGAACTACACCTTC
CDR3: CASSPLGRNYTF
D: NA
V: TRBV18
J: TRBJ1-2
size: NA

DNA: TGCACTTCGGGGGGGCGGCCGAACACCGGGGAGCTGTTTTTT
CDR3: CTSGGRPNTGELFF
D: TRBD2
V: TRBV2
J: TRBJ2-2
size: NA

DNA: TGTGCCAGCACTGCCGGGACTCTCCATTTCGATGAGCAGTTCTTC
CDR3: CASTAGTLHFDEQFF
D: NA
V: TRBV2
J: TRBJ2-1
size: NA

DNA: TGCGCCAGCAGCCAAGATGGCGGATCCCAAGAGACCCAGTACTTC
CDR3: CASSQDGGSQETQYF
D: NA
V: TRBV4-1
J: TRBJ2-5
size: NA

DNA: TGTGCCAGCAGCGAATGGGGGGTCGGGTCCTACGAGCAGTACTTC
CDR3: CASSEWGVGSYEQYF
D: NA
V: TRBV28
J: TRBJ2-7
size: NA

DNA: TGCAGGGCGCCAGCGGGAGGGCAGGGCACAGATACGCAGTATTTT
CDR3: CRAPAGGQGTDTQYF
D: TRBD2
V: TRBV20-1
J: TRBJ2-3
size: NA

DNA: TGTGCCAGCTCACCACTGGACAGTATCAACACTGAAGCTTTCTTT
CDR3: CASSPLDSINTEAFF
D: NA
V: TRBV18
J: TRBJ1-1
size: NA

DNA: TGTGCCAGCAGCATAGAAAGGGTGAATAGCAATCAGCCCCAGCATTTT
CDR3: CASSIERVNSNQPQHF
D: NA
V: TRBV7-2
J: TRBJ1-5
size: medium-sized

DNA: TGTGCCAGCAGCACGATGGGGTTCGGGGCCAACGTCCTGACTTTC
CDR3: CASSTMGFGANVLTF
D: NA
V: TRBV12-3/TRBV12-4
J: TRBJ2-6
size: once

DNA: TGTGCCAGCAGGAGGAGGGCCATGGAGACCCAGTACTTC
CDR3: CASRRRAMETQYF
D: NA
V: TRBV27
J: TRBJ2-5
size: NA

DNA: TGTGCCAGCAGACGCCTGGGGGCGGGAGGGCCTAACTACGAGCAGTACTTC
CDR3: CASRRLGAGGPNYEQYF
D: TRBD2
V: TRBV6-1
J: TRBJ2-7
size: NA

DNA: TGTGCCACCAGTGATTCTACCGGGGACCCCTACAATGAGCAGTTCTTC
CDR3: CATSDSTGDPYNEQFF
D: NA
V: TRBV24-1
J: TRBJ2-1
size: NA

DNA: TGCGCCAGCAGCCAAGAACCACAGAACTATGGCTACACCTTC
CDR3: CASSQEPQNYGYTF
D: NA
V: TRBV4-1
J: TRBJ1-2
size: NA

DNA: TGTGCCAGCAGTTACTCTACACATCGAACGCGGGAAAACATTCAGTACTTC
CDR3: CASSYSTHRTRENIQYF
D: NA
V: TRBV6-2/TRBV6-3
J: TRBJ2-4
size: NA

DNA: TGCAGTGCTAGTTCTACGGGACCCGGCAATCAGCCCCAGCATTTT
CDR3: CSASSTGPGNQPQHF
D: NA
V: TRBV20-1
J: TRBJ1-5
size: NA

DNA: TGCAGTGCCAACTACCCCCAGGAGCGGGGCTACGAGCAGTACTTC
CDR3: CSANYPQERGYEQYF
D: TRBD2
V: TRBV20-1
J: TRBJ2-7
size: NA

DNA: TGTGCCAGTAGTATTTTGGCTGGAGGTGGAAACACCATATATTTT
CDR3: CASSILAGGGNTIYF
D: NA
V: TRBV19
J: TRBJ1-3
size: few

DNA: TGTGCCAGCAGCTTAAACATGAACTCTGGAAACACCATATATTTT
CDR3: CASSLNMNSGNTIYF
D: NA
V: TRBV11-1
J: TRBJ1-3
size: NA

DNA: TGTGCCGCTACAACAGGGCCCAATCAGCCCCAGCATTTT
CDR3: CAATTGPNQPQHF
D: NA
V: TRBV15
J: TRBJ1-5
size: few

DNA: TGTGCCAGCAGTGTTCAAGGGCCCCAGCATTTT
CDR3: CASSVQGPQHF
D: NA
V: TRBV6-1
J: TRBJ1-5
size: NA

DNA: TGTGCCAGCAGTTACTCGGGACAGGGAAGCTATGGCTACACCTTC
CDR3: CASSYSGQGSYGYTF
D: TRBD1
V: TRBV6-5
J: TRBJ1-2
size: NA

DNA: TGTGCCAGCAGGACAGGGGGCCCTAATCAGCCCCAGCATTTT
CDR3: CASRTGGPNQPQHF
D: TRBD1
V: TRBV6-2/TRBV6-3
J: TRBJ1-5
size: NA

DNA: TGCAGTGCCCGTAGTCTAGCGGGGATTTTCAATGAGCAGTTCTTC
CDR3: CSARSLAGIFNEQFF
D: TRBD2
V: TRBV20-1
J: TRBJ2-1
size: NA

DNA: TGTGCCACCAGCAAGACTAGCGGTAAAGAGACCCAGTACTTC
CDR3: CATSKTSGKETQYF
D: TRBD2
V: TRBV15
J: TRBJ2-5
size: NA

DNA: TGTGCCAGCAGTGAAGGGGACACAGGCAATCAGCCCCAGCATTTT
CDR3: CASSEGDTGNQPQHF
D: NA
V: TRBV6-1
J: TRBJ1-5
size: NA

DNA: TGTGCCAGCAGCTTAGAAGCACGGTGGAACACTGAAGCTTTCTTT
CDR3: CASSLEARWNTEAFF
D: NA
V: TRBV7-2
J: TRBJ1-1
size: NA

DNA: TGTGCCAGCTCACCAACGAACGAGGGGAACTATGGCTACACCTTC
CDR3: CASSPTNEGNYGYTF
D: NA
V: TRBV18
J: TRBJ1-2
size: NA

DNA: TGTGCCAGCAGCTTAGGTGGGAAAGAGACCCAGTACTTC
CDR3: CASSLGGKETQYF
D: NA
V: TRBV11-2
J: TRBJ2-5
size: NA

DNA: TGTGCCAGCAGTTACGACGTCTCCTACAATGAGCAGTTCTTC
CDR3: CASSYDVSYNEQFF
D: NA
V: TRBV6-5
J: TRBJ2-1
size: few

DNA: TGTGCCAGCAGTCCGGCTAGCGGGCCCCGGGATACGCAGTATTTT
CDR3: CASSPASGPRDTQYF
D: TRBD2
V: TRBV28
J: TRBJ2-3
size: NA

DNA: TGTGCCAGCAGCAAGGGACAGGGCTATAGCGGCTACACCTTC
CDR3: CASSKGQGYSGYTF
D: TRBD1
V: TRBV6-2/TRBV6-3
J: TRBJ1-2
size: NA

DNA: TGTGCCAGCTCACCACTAACAGGGGAGGGCAATCAGCCCCAGCATTTT
CDR3: CASSPLTGEGNQPQHF
D: TRBD1
V: TRBV18
J: TRBJ1-5
size: NA

DNA: TGTGCCAGCAGCCTCCGGGAGGGAGGGGGCTCAAGCTATGGCTACACCTTC
CDR3: CASSLREGGGSSYGYTF
D: TRBD1
V: TRBV6-1
J: TRBJ1-2
size: NA

DNA: TGTGCCAGTAGAAGGACAGGGGTCTACGAGCAGTACTTC
CDR3: CASRRTGVYEQYF
D: TRBD1
V: TRBV19
J: TRBJ2-7
size: NA

DNA: TGCGGTGCTAGAGATGGGGGAGTAGGGAATCAGCCCCAGCATTTT
CDR3: CGARDGGVGNQPQHF
D: NA
V: TRBV20-1
J: TRBJ1-5
size: NA

DNA: TGTGCCAGCAGCTTAGTGGGGTCAGGCGAGCAGTACTTC
CDR3: CASSLVGSGEQYF
D: NA
V: TRBV7-2
J: TRBJ2-7
size: NA

DNA: TGTGCCAGCAGCACTGGACCTAACACCGGGGAGCTGTTTTTT
CDR3: CASSTGPNTGELFF
D: NA
V: TRBV7-2
J: TRBJ2-2
size: few

DNA: TGTGCCAGCAGTCCCGGGGCGGGAAGCTCCTACGAGCAGTACTTC
CDR3: CASSPGAGSSYEQYF
D: NA
V: TRBV9
J: TRBJ2-7
size: NA